Below, one T cell receptor beta chain is given with its context. The source of the sample is a study of shared T cell receptors in the human thymus. V shed 5 bases and J 3 bases; nucleotides not matched to a gene: 9. CDR3 size: 16 residues. The V gene's germline CDR1 is MNHNY and CDR2 SVGAGI (reference sequence). Generated by immunoSEQ multiplex PCR, the TCRdb table keeps only in-frame clones and is missing some. The profile shows hundreds of thousands of clones, around 87% of them singletons. These data also featured in a second study, about human thymus T cells.

The sample taken for sequencing was thymocytes. The source is a boy under two years old with a congenital heart defect. The genes are TRBV6-6 and TRBJ2-3; 9 bases fit TRBD2. The CDR3 DNA reads TGTGCCAGCAGTCAACGGACTAGCGACATGACAGATACGCAGTATTTT. Residues: CASSQRTSDMTDTQYF.